The present T cell receptor beta chain was sequenced within a study of blood T cell repertoires in COVID-19. CDR3 length: 10 residues. V was clipped by 6 bases and J by 5 bases, with 8 bases between them. Looked up from germline, CDR1 is DFQATT and CDR2 is SNEGSKA (reference sequence). Sequencing used immunoSEQ multiplex PCR; TCRdb keeps in-frame clones, though not all of them. The sample lists approximately 150,000 clones, about 86% occurring once. This sequence was found in a woman in her 70s with acute or convalescent COVID-19. The sequenced material came from peripheral blood. The V call is TRBV20-1, the J call TRBJ2-7; possibly TRBD1 for D (5 bases). CDR3 bases: TGCAGTGCCCGACAGAACGAGCAGTACTTC. It yields the protein CSARQNEQYF.